Listed here is a single T cell receptor beta chain. Its antigen is as yet unknown. The data derive from a study of cytomegalovirus exposure and HLA in healthy donors. Whole-study results and caveats: The study listed roughly 160 cytomegalovirus-associated TCR beta chains.

Vbeta (60) and Jbeta (13) primers were used in the PCR. The method was immunoSEQ multiplex PCR; TCRdb's version includes in-frame clones alone and lacks a portion of them. The table shows about 120,000 clones, with around four fifths occurring only once. The sequence came from a male donor in good health and CMV-seronegative. The sequenced sample consisted of PBMCs.

CDR3 residues: CASSGASYEQYF. CDR3 in DNA: TGTGCCAGCAGTGGGGCCTCCTACGAGCAGTACTTC. V is TRBV6-1 and J is TRBJ2-7, with D unresolved. V lost 4 bases, J lost 0 bases, and 4 bases lay in between. CDR1 MNHNS and CDR2 SASEGT come from the germline V gene. The CDR3 extends over 12 amino acids.